The 10 T cell receptor beta chains given below trace back to one sample, sequenced in a study of blood T cell repertoires in COVID-19. Here immunoSEQ multiplex PCR was the method, and the copy in TCRdb shows in-frame clones only, minus some. The data show 250,000 to 300,000 clones, around 87% seen once. Material for sequencing was peripheral blood. The source is a woman in her forties who had recovered from COVID-19.

This clone was observed a handful of times. In the same sample, other DNA sequences code for this CDR3. The V gene is TRBV5-6, the J gene TRBJ1-5; possible D gene TRBD1, 5 bases. The CDR3 spans 13 residues. Per germline, CDR1 SGHDT and CDR2 YYEEEE. V lost 0 bases to trimming and J lost 7 bases, with 8 bases between them. CDR3 protein: CASSLGRGQPQHF. The CDR3 nucleotides are TGTGCCAGCAGCTTGGGAAGGGGCCAGCCCCAGCATTTT.

This clone was picked up one time. CDR3 in amino acids: CASSQKDRNTEAFF. DNA for the CDR3: TGTGCCAGCTCACAGAAGGACAGGAACACTGAAGCTTTCTTT. This chain uses TRBV18 with TRBJ1-1, with TRBD1 as a possible D gene (6 bases). Trimming removed 4 bases from V and 1 base from J, with 10 bases in between. CDR3 length: 14 amino acids. Germline loops: CDR1 KGHSH, CDR2 LQKENI.

The V gene is TRBV28, the J gene TRBJ2-1; D uncertain. The V and J ends lost 7 bases and 6 bases respectively, with 7 bases between them. This CDR3 is built from 11 residues. Germline CDR1 and CDR2: MDHEN and SYDVKM. DNA for the CDR3: TGTGCCAGCACCCTAACCAATGAGCAGTTCTTC. It specifies CASTLTNEQFF. Based on the CDR3 plus reference TRBV28 and TRBJ2-1, the full variable domain is DVKVTQSSRYLVKRTGEKVFLECVQDMDHENMFWYRQDPGLGLRLIYFSYDVKMKEKGDIPEGYSVSREKKERFSLILESASTNQTSMYLCASTLTNEQFFGPGTRLTVL.

The chain couples TRBV5-8 to TRBJ2-5; D may be TRBD2 (6 bases). Germline CDR1 SGHTS, CDR2 YDEGEE. The ends were cut back, 2 bases at V and 6 bases at J, with 14 bases in the middle. This CDR3 comprises 14 residues. The CDR3 DNA reads TGTGCCAGCAGCTTTGGCGGGGAGGAGAAGACCCAGTACTTC. Residues: CASSFGGEEKTQYF.

The rearrangement joins TRBV19 to TRBJ2-7, with 13 nucleotides matching TRBD2. The germline gives CDR1 LNHDA, CDR2 SQIVND (reference sequence). The CDR3 is 17 amino acids. V shed 1 base, J shed 2 bases, and the junction held 5 bases outside the gene matches. DNA of the CDR3: TGTGCCAGTAGTATAGCAGGTGGACTAGCGGGGGCCTACGAGCAGTACTTC. It translates to CASSIAGGLAGAYEQYF.

The chain recombines TRBV5-1 with TRBJ2-3, with 7 bases lining up with TRBD1. This CDR3 has 16 residues. The ends lost 1 base at V and 6 bases at J; junction bases unmatched: 11. Germline CDR1 and CDR2: SGHRS and YFSETQ. DNA of the CDR3: TGCGCCAGCAGCTTGATCGTCGGACAGGACCTGGATACGCAGTATTTT. Its translation: CASSLIVGQDLDTQYF.

This chain joins TRBV4-1 and TRBJ2-2; possibly TRBD2 for D (6 bases). The CDR3 sequence is 15 residues long. V shed 3 bases and J shed 5 bases, with 13 bases lying between them. Germline lookup yields CDR1 MGHRA and CDR2 YSYEKL. The CDR3 spells CASSHGSGGTGELFF. The CDR3, as DNA: TGCGCCAGCAGCCATGGTTCCGGGGGAACCGGGGAGCTGTTTTTT.

The rearrangement joins TRBV10-3 to TRBJ2-2; 7 bases fit TRBD1. The V segment lost 2 bases and the J segment 0 bases; nucleotides outside the gene matches: 3. This CDR3 contains 16 residues. The germline V gene has CDR1 ENHRY and CDR2 SYGVKD. The CDR3 loop is CAISEPGQSNTGELFF. In nucleotides, the CDR3 is TGTGCCATCAGTGAGCCGGGACAGTCGAACACCGGGGAGCTGTTTTTT.

The J gene is TRBJ2-7, the V gene TRBV7-9, with 7 nucleotides matching TRBD2. Germline CDR1 is SEHNR and CDR2 is FQNEAQ (reference sequence). V lost 5 bases, J lost 3 bases, and 4 bases stayed unmatched. CDR3 size: 13 residues. CDR3: CASSPGGGYEQYF. The CDR3 bases are TGTGCCAGCAGCCCGGGAGGTGGCTACGAGCAGTACTTC.

The chain employs TRBV19 and TRBJ2-2, with D possibly TRBD2 on 7 matching bases. The CDR3 spans 19 residues. Germline V lookup: CDR1 LNHDA, CDR2 SQIVND (reference sequence). The V end was cut by 3 bases, the J end by 5 bases, with 25 bases between. This CDR3 reads CASSILGGGSQGYTGELFF. The DNA for the CDR3 is TGTGCCAGTAGTATCCTGGGCGGGGGCTCCCAGGGGTATACCGGGGAGCTGTTTTTT.